A single sample is the source of the 19 T cell receptor beta chains below, sequenced in a study of cytomegalovirus exposure and HLA in healthy donors (dated by TCRdb to between 2016 and 2019). Libraries were prepared through the immunoSEQ multiplex PCR assay. The multiplex PCR relied on a mix of 60 forward primers for TCR Vbeta segments and 13 reverse primers for TCR Jbeta segments. TCRdb obtained this table from immuneACCESS and retained in-frame rearrangements with V and J assigned. These tables miss some clones; where compared with another copy, unresolved V genes account for less than half of the shortfall, and the remainder is unexplained. This sample lists about 160,000 clones; roughly 82% were detected once. The ten largest make up around 3% of the sample. Sequenced material: PBMCs. The receptor source for this set is a woman in her forties or fifties in good health and CMV-seropositive.

Turning to this clone: At one end, the junction sequence differs from germline, possibly due to a read error. The chain combines TRBV7-9 with TRBJ1-1, with a tentative D call TRBD1 (5 bases). The CDR3 runs to 13 residues. The germline V gene encodes CDR1 SEHNR and CDR2 FQNEAQ (reference sequence). CDR3: CSSSLVSGTEAFF. The DNA of the CDR3 is TGTTCCAGCAGCTTAGTGTCAGGGACTGAAGCTTTCTTT.

The chain carries TRBV7-8 and TRBJ2-5, with TRBD1 matching 7 bases. CDR1 is SGHVS and CDR2 is FQNEAQ in the germline V gene. V lost 3 bases to trimming and J lost 2 bases; unmatched junction nucleotides: 9. This CDR3 is 16 amino acids long. CDR3 in DNA: TGTGCCAGCAGCTTCAGGACAGGAGCCCCGCAAGAGACCCAGTACTTC. Protein sequence: CASSFRTGAPQETQYF.

The chain combines TRBV7-2 with TRBJ2-7; TRBD1 is a possible D gene (6 bases). This CDR3 is 14 amino acids long. Trimming took off 4 bases at V and 0 bases at J, with 10 bases between the two ends. Per the germline V gene, CDR1 is SGHTA and CDR2 is FQGNSA. CDR3 residues: CASSSGQSSYEQYF. CDR3 bases: TGTGCCAGCAGCTCAGGACAGAGCTCCTACGAGCAGTACTTC.

The chain uses TRBV13 and TRBJ2-1, with 7 positions matching TRBD2. This CDR3 is 16 amino acids long. The V gene end was trimmed by 4 bases and the J gene end by 4 bases; junction bases not matched to a gene: 10. The V gene's germline CDR1 is PRHDT and CDR2 FYEKMQ (reference sequence). The CDR3 spells CASSSTSVGTYNEQFF. CDR3 sequence (DNA): TGTGCCAGCAGCTCAACTAGCGTGGGAACTTACAATGAGCAGTTCTTC.

This rearrangement joins TRBV7-2 to TRBJ2-5, with 11 bases fitting TRBD2. The germline V gene has CDR1 SGHTA and CDR2 FQGNSA. The CDR3 is 17 residues long. The J segment lost 0 bases and the V segment lost 5 bases, leaving 8 bases of the junction unmatched. The CDR3 sequence: CASSLGLAGGHQETQYF. Written as DNA, the CDR3 is TGTGCCAGCAGCCTGGGGCTAGCGGGGGGCCACCAAGAGACCCAGTACTTC.

V usage is TRBV7-3 and J usage is TRBJ1-1; 10 nucleotides align to TRBD1. V was clipped by 2 bases and J by 3 bases; unmatched bases: 3. In germline, CDR1 is SGHTA, CDR2 FQGTGA. The length of the CDR3 is 15 residues. CDR3: CASSLRGQGDTEAFF. CDR3 sequence (DNA): TGTGCCAGCAGCTTACGCGGACAGGGGGACACTGAAGCTTTCTTT. The entire variable domain, with the rest obtained from reference TRBV7-3 and TRBJ1-1, is as follows: GAGVSQTPSNKVTEKGKYVELRCDPISGHTALYWYRQSLGQGPEFLIYFQGTGAADDSGLPNDRFFAVRPEGSVSTLKIQRTERGDSAVYLCASSLRGQGDTEAFFGQGTRLTVV.

The chain is built from TRBV19 and TRBJ2-6, with 8 positions matching TRBD2. With V trimmed by 7 bases and J by 0 bases, 11 bases remained unmatched. Germline-derived CDR1 and CDR2 are LNHDA and SQIVND (reference sequence). This CDR3 spans 18 amino acids. CDR3 bases: TGTGCCAGTACCATTGGGCTAGCGGGTGCCTCTGGGGCCAACGTCCTGACTTTC. Encoded protein: CASTIGLAGASGANVLTF.

The chain uses TRBV7-9 and TRBJ2-2, with 10 bases aligning to TRBD1. Losses at the gene ends were 4 bases for V and 3 bases for J; bases not matched to a gene: 5. The germline gives CDR1 SEHNR, CDR2 FQNEAQ (reference sequence). The CDR3 totals 16 residues. The CDR3 nucleotides read TGTGCCAGCAGCTGGCCGGGACAGGGGTACACCGGGGAGCTGTTTTTT. Its translation: CASSWPGQGYTGELFF.

The V call is TRBV5-6, the J call TRBJ2-1, with TRBD2 matching over 12 bases. Germline V lookup: CDR1 SGHDT, CDR2 YYEEEE. There are 16 residues in the CDR3. V shed 4 bases and J 9 bases; nucleotides not matched to a gene: 11. CDR3 bases: TGTGCCAGCAGCCCACAGACTAGCGGGGGATTTGGTGAGCAGTTCTTC. It codes for CASSPQTSGGFGEQFF.

V is TRBV5-6 and J is TRBJ1-2; 8 bases align to TRBD1. The CDR3 is 17 residues long. Germline lookup yields CDR1 SGHDT and CDR2 YYEEEE. V lost 1 base, J lost 0 bases, and 8 bases stayed unmatched. For the CDR3, the DNA is TGTGCCAGCAGCTTGCGTGGCAGGGGGCTCTCTAACTATGGCTACACCTTC. This encodes CASSLRGRGLSNYGYTF. Full variable domain (rest looked up from reference TRBV5-6 and TRBJ1-2): DAGVTQSPTHLIKTRGQQVTLRCSPKSGHDTVSWYQQALGQGPQFIFQYYEEEERQRGNFPDRFSGHQFPNYSSELNVNALLLGDSALYLCASSLRGRGLSNYGYTFGSGTRLTVV.

Remarks on this clone: This sample includes further DNA sequences coding for the same CDR3. The gene calls are TRBV18 and TRBJ1-1; weak D call: TRBD1 (5 bases). Per germline, CDR1 KGHSH and CDR2 LQKENI. This CDR3 region has 14 residues. V lost 2 bases and J 1 base, leaving 8 bases between the germline ends. CDR3 protein: CASSPAGGNTEAFF. As DNA, the CDR3 is TGTGCCAGCTCACCAGCGGGGGGGAACACTGAAGCTTTCTTT.

The J gene is TRBJ2-1, the V gene TRBV7-9; perhaps TRBD2 as D (5 bases). The germline V gene encodes CDR1 SEHNR and CDR2 FQNEAQ (reference sequence). The CDR3 has 14 amino acids. Trimming stripped 4 bases from V and 3 bases from J, with 10 bases between. This CDR3 reads CASSSTRDYNEQFF. CDR3 DNA sequence: TGTGCCAGCAGCTCGACCCGGGACTACAATGAGCAGTTCTTC.

This chain links TRBV7-2 with TRBJ1-4; D gene ambiguous. Trimming removed 2 bases at V and 8 bases at J, with 18 bases between. CDR3 size: 16 residues. Looked up from germline, CDR1 is SGHTA and CDR2 is FQGNSA. The CDR3 region has the DNA TGTGCCAGCAGCTTACAAGGAGGGTTTGGGAAAGAAAAACTGTTTTTT. Amino acid sequence: CASSLQGGFGKEKLFF.

This clone has a single count. The rearrangement joins TRBV5-1 to TRBJ1-2; no clear D gene. V lost 4 bases and J lost 7, with 14 bases in between. Germline-derived CDR1 and CDR2 are SGHRS and YFSETQ. This CDR3 is 13 amino acids long. The CDR3 is CASSLDYLGGYTF. As DNA, the CDR3 is TGCGCCAGCAGCCTTGACTACCTGGGTGGCTACACCTTC.

The chain uses TRBV19 and TRBJ1-5, with 8 nucleotides matching TRBD1. There are 16 residues in the CDR3. The germline CDR1 and CDR2 sequences are LNHDA and SQIVND (reference sequence). V lost 10 bases to trimming and J lost 2 bases; unmatched junction nucleotides: 13. This CDR3 reads CATDRGGDSGNQPQHF. CDR3 coding DNA: TGTGCCACTGACAGGGGTGGAGATAGTGGCAATCAGCCCCAGCATTTT.

This chain connects TRBV18 to TRBJ2-1, with no clear D. This CDR3 contains 12 residues. Germline lookup yields CDR1 KGHSH and CDR2 LQKENI. Trimming removed 1 base at V and 10 bases at J, with 8 bases between. Here the CDR3 reads CASSPLAAEQFF. The CDR3 DNA is TGTGCCAGCTCACCACTCGCGGCCGAGCAGTTCTTC.

This chain uses TRBV6-5 with TRBJ2-3; D is unclear. The V end was cut by 6 bases, the J end by 1 base, with 11 bases between. The CDR3 extends over 14 amino acids. Looked up from germline, CDR1 is MNHEY and CDR2 is SVGAGI. The CDR3 DNA reads as TGTGCCAGCAGCTTAGCAATGGGCACAGATACGCAGTATTTT. Translated: CASSLAMGTDTQYF.

This chain connects TRBV7-9 to TRBJ2-5; weak D call: TRBD1 (5 bases). V dropped 4 bases and J dropped 4 bases, with 10 bases sitting between them. The germline CDR1 and CDR2 sequences are SEHNR and FQNEAQ (reference sequence). The CDR3 is made up of 13 amino acids. CDR3 sequence reads: CASSSSGAETQYF. CDR3 sequence (DNA): TGTGCCAGCAGCTCGTCTGGGGCAGAGACCCAGTACTTC. The whole variable domain, remainder taken from reference TRBV7-9 and TRBJ2-5, is DTGVSQNPRHKITKRGQNVTFRCDPISEHNRLYWYRQTLGQGPEFLTYFQNEAQLEKSRLLSDRFSAERPKGSFSTLEIQRTEQGDSAMYLCASSSSGAETQYFGPGTRLLVL.

This rearrangement joins TRBV6-6 to TRBJ2-5; tentative D call: TRBD1 (6 bases). CDR1 MNHNY and CDR2 SVGAGI come from the germline V gene (reference sequence). The CDR3 consists of 14 residues. Trimming stripped 5 bases from V and 2 bases from J, with 12 bases between. CDR3 sequence: CASSKTGYQETQYF. For the CDR3, the DNA is TGTGCCAGCAGTAAGACAGGCTATCAAGAGACCCAGTACTTC.